Below, 25 T cell receptor beta chains from the same sample are listed, as sequenced in a study of T cell responses to AZD1222 COVID-19 vaccine. Generated by immunoSEQ multiplex PCR, the TCRdb table keeps only in-frame clones and is missing some. The sample contains roughly 190,000 clones, almost 95% of which appear only once. Sample: peripheral blood, taken on day 0 of AZD1222 vaccination. Source of these receptors: an adult in good health.

The V and J genes are TRBV6-5 and TRBJ2-1; perhaps TRBD2 as D (6 bases). From germline, CDR1 is MNHEY and CDR2 SVGAGI. This CDR3 contains 14 residues. Trimming took off 5 bases at V and 2 bases at J, with 10 bases between the two ends. The CDR3 protein is CASSLARPYNEQFF. The CDR3 DNA follows: TGTGCCAGCAGTCTAGCGAGGCCCTACAATGAGCAGTTCTTC.

This clone was observed once. V is TRBV11-2 and J is TRBJ1-1; 7 bases are a match to TRBD1. This CDR3 has 12 amino acids. The junction had 6 bases not matched to a gene; V was cut back by 3 bases and J by 11 bases. CDR1 SGHAT and CDR2 FQNNGV come from the germline V gene. The CDR3 is CASSLVQGLAFF. In DNA, the CDR3 is TGTGCCAGCAGCTTGGTACAGGGGCTGGCTTTCTTT.

On this clone itself: At the DNA level, this CDR3 is encoded by other sequences in the same sample as well. The V and J genes are TRBV5-1 and TRBJ1-1, with D possibly matching TRBD1 (6 bases). V was trimmed by 4 bases and J by 1 base, leaving 8 bases between them. Germline CDR1 reads SGHRS; CDR2 reads YFSETQ. This CDR3 has 13 residues. CDR3 sequence: CASSAQGNTEAFF. CDR3 coding DNA: TGCGCCAGCAGCGCACAGGGGAACACTGAAGCTTTCTTT.

This chain joins TRBV4-3 and TRBJ1-1; TRBD1 is a possible D gene (6 bases). The CDR3 has 15 amino acids. Germline V gene lookup returns CDR1 LGHNA and CDR2 YSLEER. Between the trimmed V and J ends, which lost 1 base and 3 bases, there was a span of 12 bases. CDR3 protein: CASSQAGVRDTEAFF. CDR3 DNA sequence: TGCGCCAGCAGCCAAGCAGGGGTCCGGGACACTGAAGCTTTCTTT.

The chain has TRBV9 and TRBJ1-2; 7 bases align to TRBD1. Germline V gene lookup returns CDR1 SGDLS and CDR2 YYNGEE. Trimming cost V 3 bases and J 7 bases; bases outside gene matches: 12. The CDR3 is 15 amino acids. The CDR3, as DNA: TGTGCCAGCAGCGGTTATCCCGGGACAGTCATTGGCTACACCTTC. This translates into CASSGYPGTVIGYTF.

This CDR3 reads CASNDRGLGEKLFF. The CDR3 nucleotides read TGTGCCAGCAACGACAGGGGGCTTGGGGAAAAACTGTTTTTT. The V call is TRBV2, the J call TRBJ1-4; 10 positions agree with TRBD1. The CDR3 contains 14 residues. Trimming removed 7 bases from V and 8 bases from J; junction bases left unmatched: 7. Germline V CDR1 and CDR2: SNHLY, FYNNEI. The variable domain in full, completed from reference TRBV2 and TRBJ1-4, reads EPEVTQTPSHQVTQMGQEVILRCVPISNHLYFYWYRQILGQKVEFLVSFYNNEISEKSEIFDDQFSVERPDGSNFTLKIRSTKLEDSAMYFCASNDRGLGEKLFFGSGTQLSVL.

This clone has just one count. The genes are TRBV5-3 and TRBJ2-2, with D perhaps matching TRBD2 (5 bases). TRBV5-3 is an ORF, with its function uncertain. There are 15 residues in the CDR3. V was trimmed by 1 base and J by 6 bases, leaving 13 bases between them. CDR3 sequence reads: CARSLRTPLAGELFF. In DNA, the CDR3 is TGTGCCAGAAGCTTGAGGACTCCCCTGGCCGGGGAGCTGTTTTTT.

The count of this clone is one. The chain has TRBV19 and TRBJ1-2; maybe TRBD1 (5 bases). This CDR3 comprises 12 residues. Trimming left V 6 bases short and J 4 bases short, with 9 bases between. Germline loops: CDR1 LNHDA, CDR2 SQIVND (reference sequence). CDR3 region: CASSAGIYGYTF. The CDR3 DNA reads TGTGCCAGTAGCGCAGGGATCTATGGCTACACCTTC.

The V gene is TRBV4-1, the J gene TRBJ2-2; D unresolved. Trimming shortened V by 0 bases and J by 5 bases, and 7 bases separated the two germline ends. In germline, CDR1 is MGHRA, CDR2 YSYEKL. This CDR3 has 14 amino acids. The CDR3 here is CASSQEVRTGELFF. The CDR3 nucleotides are TGCGCCAGCAGCCAAGAAGTAAGGACCGGGGAGCTGTTTTTT.

The rearrangement uses TRBV5-8 and TRBJ1-5, with a weak D call TRBD1 (5 bases). V gave up 4 bases and J gave up 0 bases, with 11 bases separating them. The germline V gene has CDR1 SGHTS and CDR2 YDEGEE. This CDR3 contains 15 residues. The DNA for the CDR3 is TGTGCCAGCAGCCTACGACAGAATAGCAATCAGCCCCAGCATTTT. Translating gives CASSLRQNSNQPQHF.

V is TRBV5-1 and J is TRBJ1-3; the D gene is possibly TRBD1 (6 bases). V was cut by 2 bases and J by 0 bases, with 18 bases left in between. The germline gives CDR1 SGHRS, CDR2 YFSETQ. The CDR3 consists of 18 residues. The CDR3 nucleotides are TGCGCCAGCAGCTTTACCACCGGGGGACAAAACTCTGGAAACACCATATATTTT. Its translation: CASSFTTGGQNSGNTIYF.

J is TRBJ1-1 and V is TRBV6-5; 7 nucleotides agree with TRBD1. V was clipped by 2 bases and J by 1 base; unmatched bases: 4. Germline-derived CDR1 and CDR2 are MNHEY and SVGAGI. The CDR3 totals 15 residues. The CDR3, as DNA: TGTGCCAGCAGTTACGGGAGACAGGGGAACACTGAAGCTTTCTTT. It encodes CASSYGRQGNTEAFF.

The chain carries TRBV2 and TRBJ1-5; unclear D gene. Trimming shortened V by 3 bases and J by 8 bases, and 11 bases separated the two germline ends. CDR1 and CDR2 (germline): SNHLY, FYNNEI. There are 13 residues in the CDR3. As DNA, the CDR3 is TGTGCCAGCAGTGATTCGGGGTGGGAGCCCCAGCATTTT. Residues: CASSDSGWEPQHF.

The V gene is TRBV6-5, the J gene TRBJ1-2; TRBD1 matches at 8 bases. This CDR3 region has 13 residues. Germline values: CDR1 MNHEY, CDR2 SVGAGI. Unmatched junction bases numbered 5, after V lost 6 bases and J lost 5 bases. The CDR3 loop reads CASSTGGAYGYTF. The CDR3 nucleotides are TGTGCCAGCAGCACAGGGGGGGCGTATGGCTACACCTTC.

CDR3 sequence reads: CASDRVPRSGQPQHF. The CDR3 DNA reads TGTGCCAGTGACAGGGTCCCGAGAAGCGGGCAGCCCCAGCATTTT. The chain employs TRBV19 and TRBJ1-5, with 7 bases fitting TRBD1. Germline V gene sequence: CDR1 LNHDA, CDR2 SQIVND (reference sequence). After removal of 8 bases from V and 7 bases from J, the junction contained 14 bases not matched to a gene. The CDR3 covers 15 residues.

The count of this clone is one. The chain is built from TRBV19 and TRBJ1-5; the D is unclear. The CDR3 contains 12 residues. V was trimmed by 11 bases and J by 0 bases, leaving 8 bases between them. Germline assignment: CDR1 LNHDA and CDR2 SQIVND (reference sequence). CDR3 nucleotides: TGTGCCTCCGGGGATAGCAATCAGCCCCAGCATTTT. The encoded protein is CASGDSNQPQHF.

This rearrangement joins TRBV5-6 to TRBJ1-2; no clear D gene. CDR3 length: 13 residues. CDR1 and CDR2 (germline): SGHDT, YYEEEE. The V and J ends lost 4 bases and 4 bases respectively, with 11 bases between them. CDR3 bases: TGTGCCAGCAGCCAACGGAACCTCTATGGCTACACCTTC. Translating it yields CASSQRNLYGYTF.

The V and J genes are TRBV13 and TRBJ2-1, with 8 bases fitting TRBD2. Germline-derived CDR1 and CDR2 are PRHDT and FYEKMQ (reference sequence). V gave up 3 bases and J gave up 5 bases; unmatched junction bases: 3. The CDR3 has 14 amino acids. CDR3 sequence (DNA): TGTGCCAGCAGCTTGCGGGGGGCCAACAATGAGCAGTTCTTC. It is translated as CASSLRGANNEQFF.

The chain couples TRBV18 to TRBJ1-2; maybe TRBD1 (6 bases). V lost 6 bases, J lost 3 bases, and 14 bases lay in between. CDR1 is KGHSH and CDR2 is LQKENI in the germline V gene. CDR3 length equals 14 residues. For the CDR3, the DNA is TGTGCCAGCTCTTTATCCCCAGGGGACTATGGCTACACCTTC. The encoded protein is CASSLSPGDYGYTF.

This clone was detected once. This chain connects TRBV5-1 to TRBJ2-2; D unresolved. The CDR3 consists of 15 residues. Trimming took off 1 base at V and 2 bases at J, with 9 bases between the two ends. Germline CDR1 SGHRS, CDR2 YFSETQ. The CDR3 loop is CASSLSAGNTGELFF. In nucleotides, the CDR3 is TGCGCCAGCAGCTTGAGCGCAGGCAACACCGGGGAGCTGTTTTTT.

The chain combines TRBV28 with TRBJ1-2; D perhaps matches TRBD1 (5 bases). This CDR3 contains 14 residues. Germline V lookup: CDR1 MDHEN, CDR2 SYDVKM. Trimming removed 2 bases from V and 4 bases from J, with 11 bases in between. The CDR3 region is CASSLQGRPYGYTF. In DNA form, the CDR3 reads TGTGCCAGCAGTTTACAGGGCAGGCCCTATGGCTACACCTTC.

The rearrangement joins TRBV7-9 to TRBJ1-3; TRBD1 agrees at 8 bases. The germline gives CDR1 SEHNR, CDR2 FQNEAQ (reference sequence). J lost 0 bases, V lost 3 bases, and 7 bases had no gene match. The CDR3 sequence is 17 residues long. The CDR3 protein is CASSFQGQASSGNTIYF. CDR3 nucleotides: TGTGCCAGCAGCTTCCAGGGACAGGCGAGCTCTGGAAACACCATATATTTT.

The V and J genes are TRBV5-6 and TRBJ2-7; TRBD2 matches at 8 bases. In germline, CDR1 is SGHDT, CDR2 YYEEEE. J lost 6 bases, V lost 2 bases, and 1 base had no gene match. CDR3 length: 12 residues. Here the CDR3 DNA reads TGTGCCAGCAGCTTCGGGGGGGGCGAGCAGTACTTC. It encodes CASSFGGGEQYF.

The chain carries TRBV24-1 and TRBJ2-3; no firm D call. Trimming cost V 4 bases and J 0 bases, with 7 bases left between them. The CDR3 is 14 amino acids. CDR1 is KGHDR and CDR2 is SFDVKD in the germline V gene. In nucleotides, the CDR3 is TGTGCCACCAGTGACAGCACTAGCACAGATACGCAGTATTTT. Translated: CATSDSTSTDTQYF.

In its sample, this clone was seen once. The J gene is TRBJ2-6, the V gene TRBV2, with 8 positions matching TRBD1. The CDR3 sequence is 16 residues long. The germline gives CDR1 SNHLY, CDR2 FYNNEI. With V trimmed by 6 bases and J by 0 bases, 4 bases remained unmatched. The CDR3: CASRGTGLSGANVLTF. The CDR3 bases are TGTGCCAGCAGGGGGACAGGCCTCTCTGGGGCCAACGTCCTGACTTTC.